This entry describes one T cell receptor beta chain. Its antigen is still unknown. Germline-derived CDR1 and CDR2 are SGHVS and FQNEAQ. The CDR3 runs to 15 residues. V lost 4 bases, J lost 6 bases, and 9 bases stayed unmatched. A universal primer site was created by template switching, with the cDNA bearing unique molecular identifiers. TCRdb analysed the 5' RACE reads with MiXCR anew, one entry per CDR3 protein. This table holds 450,000 or so distinct CDR3 sequences, 12% to 15% found once. The sample belongs to a study of identical twins. Study conclusions and caveats: The authors noted that invariant MAIT and iNKT cells could partly confound zero-insertion analyses. Beta out-of-frame sequences displayed a weaker excess of sharing between twins. Abundant cord blood beta clonotypes carried fewer insertions; memory repertoires showed none.

The same specimen was also included in a second study, on yellow fever vaccine responses in identical twins.

The TCR sequence derives from a woman aged 18-30 years in good health. Sequences were obtained from CD4+ T cells sorted from blood. The genes are TRBV7-8 and TRBJ2-3; the match to TRBD2 covers 8 bases. Here the CDR3 DNA reads TGTGCCAGCAGCTCTCCGGGACTAGGGTGGGATACGCAGTATTTT. Its translation: CASSSPGLGWDTQYF.